The source of this T cell receptor (beta chain) is a study of blood T cells in healthy people across ages. A second PCR, run for roughly 7 to 12 cycles, used a sample-barcoded 5' primer plus a J-beta primer mix. A single record per CDR3 protein comes from TCRdb applying MiXCR to the 5' RACE reads. The data contain some 1,500,000 distinct CDR3 sequences, less than 45% of them singletons. In this sample, this clonotype turned up a few times. The CDR3 covers 15 residues. Germline values: CDR1 MNHEY, CDR2 SVGEGT. The receptor's source is a woman younger than 30 in good health. The sequenced sample consisted of blood. This chain connects TRBV6-2 or TRBV6-3 to TRBJ2-1; 11 bases are shared with TRBD2. The end of the DNA fits TRBJ2-7 better, so the J call may be wrong. CDR3 in DNA: TGTGCCAGCAGCCTGGGACTAGCGGAATACAATGAGCAGTACTTC. It encodes CASSLGLAEYNEQYF.